The rows below give T cell receptor beta chains drawn from one sample of a study of blood T cell repertoires in COVID-19. Method: immunoSEQ multiplex PCR; TCRdb's copy keeps in-frame clones and lacks some. This table has under 80,000 clones, about 86% appearing once. Sample: peripheral blood. The receptors were gathered from a man aged 50-59 years with active COVID-19. CDR3s include the opening cysteine and the closing phenylalanine or tryptophan. Each record gives: clone size, J gene, V gene, D gene, CDR3 protein, CDR3 DNA. The D gene is left open where the match is weak. A clone size is listed for some rows: how often the clone was seen (once, few, many), or a class if it is expanded.

clone size: NA
J gene: TRBJ2-1
V gene: TRBV27
D gene: TRBD1
CDR3 protein: CASSLRGGTVYEQFF
CDR3 DNA: TGTGCCAGCAGTTTACGAGGGGGCACGGTCTATGAGCAGTTCTTC

clone size: few
J gene: TRBJ2-1
V gene: TRBV7-8
D gene: NA
CDR3 protein: CASSLSFGNEQFF
CDR3 DNA: TGTGCCAGCAGCTTAAGCTTTGGCAATGAGCAGTTCTTC

clone size: NA
J gene: TRBJ1-1
V gene: TRBV29-1
D gene: NA
CDR3 protein: CSANRAGAEAFF
CDR3 DNA: TGCAGCGCCAATAGGGCCGGGGCTGAAGCTTTCTTT

clone size: NA
J gene: TRBJ2-7
V gene: TRBV12-5
D gene: TRBD1
CDR3 protein: CASGLAPTGYEQYF
CDR3 DNA: TGTGCTAGTGGTTTGGCCCCGACAGGGTACGAGCAGTACTTC

clone size: NA
J gene: TRBJ1-3
V gene: TRBV12-3/TRBV12-4
D gene: NA
CDR3 protein: CASREQGADTIYF
CDR3 DNA: TGTGCCAGCAGAGAACAGGGTGCGGACACCATATATTTT

clone size: NA
J gene: TRBJ2-7
V gene: TRBV27
D gene: NA
CDR3 protein: CASSFLPGPEQYF
CDR3 DNA: TGTGCCAGCAGTTTCCTCCCTGGGCCGGAGCAGTACTTC

clone size: NA
J gene: TRBJ2-7
V gene: TRBV7-9
D gene: TRBD2
CDR3 protein: CASRPAGGPPNF
CDR3 DNA: TGTGCCAGCAGACCAGCGGGGGGCCCTCCGAACTTC

clone size: NA
J gene: TRBJ1-2
V gene: TRBV24-1
D gene: NA
CDR3 protein: CATSDPGRGGYTF
CDR3 DNA: TGTGCCACCAGTGACCCCGGACGGGGTGGCTACACCTTC

clone size: NA
J gene: TRBJ2-7
V gene: TRBV10-3
D gene: TRBD2
CDR3 protein: CAITETSGRLGPQYF
CDR3 DNA: TGTGCCATCACCGAGACTAGCGGGAGATTGGGGCCGCAGTACTTC

clone size: NA
J gene: TRBJ2-7
V gene: TRBV15
D gene: NA
CDR3 protein: CATSSRTFRGAGEQYF
CDR3 DNA: TGTGCCACCAGCTCCCGAACTTTCAGGGGGGCCGGCGAGCAGTACTTC

clone size: NA
J gene: TRBJ1-4
V gene: TRBV5-1
D gene: NA
CDR3 protein: CASAVGHSEKLFF
CDR3 DNA: TGCGCCAGCGCGGTCGGACACAGTGAAAAACTGTTTTTT

clone size: once
J gene: TRBJ2-7
V gene: TRBV5-5
D gene: TRBD2
CDR3 protein: CASSSVSGTTYEQYF
CDR3 DNA: TGTGCCAGCAGCTCAGTTAGCGGGACGACCTACGAGCAGTACTTC

clone size: NA
J gene: TRBJ2-7
V gene: TRBV28
D gene: NA
CDR3 protein: CASSSTHKRVKEQYF
CDR3 DNA: TGTGCCAGCAGTTCTACCCATAAGCGGGTTAAGGAGCAGTACTTC

clone size: few
J gene: TRBJ2-1
V gene: TRBV7-9
D gene: NA
CDR3 protein: CASLQGGSYNEQFF
CDR3 DNA: TGTGCCAGCTTGCAGGGGGGCTCATACAATGAGCAGTTCTTC

clone size: NA
J gene: TRBJ2-7
V gene: TRBV14
D gene: NA
CDR3 protein: CASSRNPITREQYF
CDR3 DNA: TGTGCCAGCAGCCGAAACCCCATCACCAGGGAGCAGTACTTC

clone size: NA
J gene: TRBJ1-2
V gene: TRBV13
D gene: TRBD1
CDR3 protein: CASSPRTGPSYGYTF
CDR3 DNA: TGTGCCAGCAGCCCAAGGACAGGGCCCAGCTATGGCTACACCTTC